What follows describes a single TCR beta chain. Its antigen remains unidentified. These data come from a study of OX40 agonist ivuxolimab in advanced cancers. Study-level background: Patient treatment consisted of intravenous ivuxolimab administration every 2 weeks at 0.01 to 10 mg/kg. General study points: The average count of expanded clones was higher among CD8+ T cells than among CD4+.

TCRdb keeps only in-frame clones here, not all; method: immunoSEQ multiplex PCR. This table holds fewer than 25,000 clones, more than 80% found once. CDR3 length: 13 amino acids. Germline V lookup: CDR1 SQVTM, CDR2 ANQGSEA. The ends lost 7 bases at V and 4 bases at J; junction bases unmatched: 7. Sequenced material: CD4+ or CD8+ T cells sorted from blood, taken in a trial of the OX40 agonist ivuxolimab. This sequence originates from an adult with an advanced solid tumor such as melanoma, head and neck, liver or kidney cancer. V and J are TRBV29-1 and TRBJ2-5, with 9 bases identical to TRBD1. CDR3 in amino acids: CSAYRGRGETQYF. The CDR3 DNA follows: TGCAGCGCATACAGGGGGCGCGGAGAGACCCAGTACTTC.